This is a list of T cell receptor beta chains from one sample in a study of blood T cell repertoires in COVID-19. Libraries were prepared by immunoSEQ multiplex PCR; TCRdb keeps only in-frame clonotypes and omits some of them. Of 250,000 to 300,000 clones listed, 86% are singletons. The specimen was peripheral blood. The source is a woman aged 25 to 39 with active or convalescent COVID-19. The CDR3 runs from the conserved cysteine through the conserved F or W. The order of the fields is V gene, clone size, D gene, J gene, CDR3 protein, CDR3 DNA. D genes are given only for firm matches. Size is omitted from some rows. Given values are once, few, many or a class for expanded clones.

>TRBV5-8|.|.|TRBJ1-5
CASSFYGNQPQHF
TGTGCCAGCAGCTTCTACGGGAATCAGCCCCAGCATTTT
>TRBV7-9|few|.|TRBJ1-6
CASSRDNTSPLHF
TGTGCCAGCAGCCGAGACAATACCTCACCCCTCCACTTT
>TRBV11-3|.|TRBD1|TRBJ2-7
CASSLGGGQGEAEQYF
TGTGCCAGCAGCTTAGGGGGCGGACAGGGGGAGGCCGAGCAGTACTTC
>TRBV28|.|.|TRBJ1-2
CASCSQGYGYTF
TGTGCCAGCTGCTCCCAGGGATATGGCTACACCTTC
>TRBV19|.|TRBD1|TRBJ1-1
CASSFRGQGAQPGPNTEAFF
TGTGCCAGTAGTTTTAGGGGACAGGGGGCTCAACCCGGGCCGAACACTGAAGCTTTCTTT
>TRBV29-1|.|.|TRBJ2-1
CSVEESRAVGGGNYNEQFF
TGCAGCGTTGAAGAGAGCAGGGCCGTAGGGGGGGGGAATTACAATGAGCAGTTCTTC
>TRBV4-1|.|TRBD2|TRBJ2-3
CASSQGYLAGGTTQYF
TGCGCCAGCAGCCAAGGTTACCTAGCGGGGGGCACCACGCAGTATTTT
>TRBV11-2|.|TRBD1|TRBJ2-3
CASSFEGAPPDTQYF
TGTGCCAGCAGCTTCGAGGGGGCCCCGCCGGATACGCAGTATTTT
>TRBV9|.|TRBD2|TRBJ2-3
CASSVTSADTQYF
TGTGCCAGCAGCGTTACTAGCGCAGATACGCAGTATTTT
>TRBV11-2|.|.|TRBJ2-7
CASSLDLTYYTGRGTYEQYF
TGTGCCAGCAGCTTAGATCTGACGTACTATACAGGGCGTGGAACCTACGAGCAGTACTTC
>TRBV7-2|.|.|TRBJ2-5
CASSLAAETQYF
TGTGCCAGCAGCTTGGCTGCCGAGACCCAGTACTTC
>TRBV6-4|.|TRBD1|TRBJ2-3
CASKEGPARGPQYF
TGTGCCAGCAAGGAAGGACCTGCAAGGGGGCCGCAGTATTTT
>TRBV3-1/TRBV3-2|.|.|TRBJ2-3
CASSQEGGRTDTQYF
TGTGCCAGCAGCCAAGAGGGCGGGCGCACAGATACGCAGTATTTT
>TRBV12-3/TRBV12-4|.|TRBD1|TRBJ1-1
CASAGGTEAFF
TGTGCCAGCGCAGGGGGCACTGAAGCTTTCTTT
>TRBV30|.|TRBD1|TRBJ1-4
CACQNRGWGEKLFF
TGTGCCTGCCAGAACAGGGGTTGGGGTGAAAAACTGTTTTTT
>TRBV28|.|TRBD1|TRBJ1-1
CASSPGGADDTEAFF
TGTGCCAGCAGTCCAGGGGGTGCCGACGACACTGAAGCTTTCTTT
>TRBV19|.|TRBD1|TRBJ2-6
CASSIRGQGVMSGANVLTF
TGTGCCAGTAGTATCAGGGGACAGGGGGTGATGTCTGGGGCCAACGTCCTGACTTTC
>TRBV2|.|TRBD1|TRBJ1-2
CASTSTGSYGYTF
TGTGCCAGCACCTCGACAGGGTCATATGGCTACACCTTC
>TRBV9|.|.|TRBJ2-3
CASSVERGSRQYF
TGTGCCAGCAGCGTAGAAAGAGGGAGTAGGCAGTATTTT
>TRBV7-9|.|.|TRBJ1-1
CASSFDRGTEAFF
TGTGCCAGCAGCTTTGATCGGGGCACTGAAGCTTTCTTT
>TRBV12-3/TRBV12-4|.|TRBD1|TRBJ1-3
CASSLGTGGTIYF
TGTGCCAGCAGTTTAGGGACAGGGGGCACCATATATTTT
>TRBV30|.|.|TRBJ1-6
CAWSPGQALNSPLHF
TGTGCCTGGAGTCCGGGACAAGCGCTTAATTCACCCCTCCACTTT
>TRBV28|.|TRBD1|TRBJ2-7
CASSSGTGRYEQYF
TGTGCCAGCAGTTCCGGGACAGGTCGCTACGAGCAGTACTTC
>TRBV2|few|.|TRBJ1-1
CASSEQGYGTEAFF
TGTGCCAGCAGTGAACAGGGGTATGGGACTGAAGCTTTCTTT
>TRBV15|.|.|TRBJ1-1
CATSGGGGNTEAFF
TGTGCCACCAGCGGGGGCGGAGGAAACACTGAAGCTTTCTTT
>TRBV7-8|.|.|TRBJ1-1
CASRLATGNTEAFF
TGTGCCAGCAGACTTGCGACGGGGAACACTGAAGCTTTCTTT
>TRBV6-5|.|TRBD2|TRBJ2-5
CASRPVLAVQETQYF
TGTGCCAGCAGACCCGTACTAGCGGTCCAAGAGACCCAGTACTTC
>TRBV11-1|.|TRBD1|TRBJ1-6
CASSTDRVFNSPLHF
TGTGCCAGCAGTACCGACAGGGTTTTTAATTCACCCCTCCACTTT
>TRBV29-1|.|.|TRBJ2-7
CSAFLEVGNYEQYF
TGCAGCGCCTTTCTAGAAGTAGGAAACTACGAGCAGTACTTC
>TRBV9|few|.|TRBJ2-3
CASSTGSTDTQYF
TGTGCCAGCAGCACCGGGAGCACAGATACGCAGTATTTT
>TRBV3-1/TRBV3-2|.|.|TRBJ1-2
CASSQEPGDGYTF
TGTGCCAGCAGCCAAGAACCGGGGGATGGCTACACCTTC